These T cell receptor beta chains were read from a single sample in a study of response to subunit inactivated influenza vaccine. Via MiXCR, TCRdb re-called the RT-PCR reads, giving one row per CDR3 protein. The data contain about 180,000 distinct CDR3 sequences, around 9% of them singletons. The sample was non-naive T cells sorted from PBMCs, taken on the day of vaccination. The receptors shown here come from a man aged 50-60 years who received an inactivated influenza vaccine. Both conserved end residues are part of each CDR3. The order of the fields is J gene, V gene, D gene, CDR3 protein. The D gene is left open where the match is weak.

TRBJ2-2 TRBV6-1 TRBD2 CASRRRGGVPGELFF
TRBJ2-1 TRBV5-4 . CASSTEDGYNEQFF
TRBJ2-1 TRBV7-9 . CASSLASPGPNNEQFF
TRBJ1-1 TRBV11-2 TRBD1 CASSQGVVGTEAFF
TRBJ1-2 TRBV20-1 . CSAGGPNYGYTF
TRBJ2-2 TRBV12-3/TRBV12-4 TRBD1 CASSPSPGQGVAGELFF
TRBJ1-1 TRBV3-1 . CASSQVGRNTEAFF
TRBJ2-7 TRBV6-5 . CASSYSGKAYEQYF
TRBJ2-7 TRBV7-2 TRBD1 CASSLMDRAYEQYF
TRBJ2-7 TRBV29-1 . CSGLLTDEQYF
TRBJ2-7 TRBV7-8 TRBD1 CASSFGTGVGEQYF
TRBJ1-6 TRBV12-3/TRBV12-4 . CASRNTGSYNSPLHF
TRBJ2-2 TRBV10-2 . CASRGNSDNTGELFF
TRBJ1-1 TRBV7-9 . CASSLSSGTEAFF
TRBJ2-3 TRBV29-1 . CSAEGTSTDTQYF
TRBJ2-2 TRBV24-1 . CATSGMNTGELFF
TRBJ2-7 TRBV27 TRBD2 CASSLLAGVIEQYF
TRBJ2-5 TRBV2 . CASSAMGGEGETQYF
TRBJ2-7 TRBV7-2 TRBD2 CASSTRTSGGAEQYF
TRBJ1-3 TRBV5-1 . CASSSTPTNTIYF
TRBJ2-1 TRBV7-9 TRBD2 CASSTLAGGYNEQFF
TRBJ2-5 TRBV5-1 . CASSYRGSGETQYF
TRBJ2-3 TRBV5-1 . CASSLGSHRTDTQYF
TRBJ2-3 TRBV2 . CASSRGGFQDTQYF
TRBJ1-5 TRBV30 . CAWSRADNQPQHF
TRBJ1-5 TRBV5-1 . CASSLAGSQPQHF
TRBJ2-5 TRBV6-6 . CASSPGTQETQYF